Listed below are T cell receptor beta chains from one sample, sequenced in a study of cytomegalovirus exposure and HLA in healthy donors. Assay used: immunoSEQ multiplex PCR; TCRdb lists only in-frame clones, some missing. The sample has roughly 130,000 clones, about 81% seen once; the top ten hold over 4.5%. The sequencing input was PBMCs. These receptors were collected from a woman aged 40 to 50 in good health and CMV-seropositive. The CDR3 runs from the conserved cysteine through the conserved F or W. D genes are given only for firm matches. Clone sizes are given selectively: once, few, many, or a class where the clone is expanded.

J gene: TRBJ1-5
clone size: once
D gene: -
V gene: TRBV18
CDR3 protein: CASSPERDQPQHF
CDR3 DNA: TGTGCCAGCTCACCAGAGAGGGATCAGCCCCAGCATTTT

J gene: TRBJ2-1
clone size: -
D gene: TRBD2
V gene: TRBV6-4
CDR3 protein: CASSGSGTYSYNEQFF
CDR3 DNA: TGTGCCAGCAGTGGTAGCGGGACGTACTCCTACAATGAGCAGTTCTTC

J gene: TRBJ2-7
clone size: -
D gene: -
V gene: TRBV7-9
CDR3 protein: CASSLVFGTSSYEQYF
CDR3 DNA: TGTGCCAGCAGCTTAGTATTCGGGACAAGCTCCTACGAGCAGTACTTC

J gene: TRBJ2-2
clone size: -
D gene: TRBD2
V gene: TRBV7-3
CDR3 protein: CASSPRTSGSTGELFF
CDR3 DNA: TGTGCCAGCAGCCCACGGACTAGCGGGAGCACCGGGGAGCTGTTTTTT

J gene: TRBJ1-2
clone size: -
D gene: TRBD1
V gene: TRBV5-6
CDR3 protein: CASSLDRGRGGYTF
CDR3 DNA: TGTGCCAGCAGTTTAGACAGGGGTCGGGGTGGCTACACCTTC

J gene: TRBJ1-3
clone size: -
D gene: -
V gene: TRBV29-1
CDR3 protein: CSALLAASGNTIYF
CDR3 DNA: TGCAGCGCGCTCTTGGCTGCCTCTGGAAACACCATATATTTT

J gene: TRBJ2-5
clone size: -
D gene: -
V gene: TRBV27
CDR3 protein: CASSLSRVETQYF
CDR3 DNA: TGTGCCAGCAGTTTATCCAGGGTAGAGACCCAGTACTTC

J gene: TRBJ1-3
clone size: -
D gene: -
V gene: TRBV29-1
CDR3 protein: CSVEGRFRDSGNTIYF
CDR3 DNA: TGCAGCGTTGAAGGCCGTTTCCGGGACTCTGGAAACACCATATATTTT

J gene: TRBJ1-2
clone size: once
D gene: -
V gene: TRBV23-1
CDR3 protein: CASSRKGGNYGYTF
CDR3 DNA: TGCGCCAGCAGTCGGAAAGGCGGTAACTATGGCTACACCTTC

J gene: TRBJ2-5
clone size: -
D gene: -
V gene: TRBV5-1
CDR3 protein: CASSSLPPPQETQYF
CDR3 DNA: TGCGCCAGCAGTTCCCTACCTCCGCCCCAAGAGACCCAGTACTTC

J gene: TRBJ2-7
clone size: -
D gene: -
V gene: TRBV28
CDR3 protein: CASLKGLGVDYEQYF
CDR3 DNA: TGTGCCAGCTTAAAGGGTTTAGGGGTCGACTACGAGCAGTACTTC

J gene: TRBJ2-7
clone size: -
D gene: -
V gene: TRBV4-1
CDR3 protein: CASSQGPEGYEQYF
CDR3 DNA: TGCGCCAGCAGCCAAGGGCCGGAGGGGTACGAGCAGTACTTC

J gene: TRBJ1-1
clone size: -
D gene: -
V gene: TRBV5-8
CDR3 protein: CASSFRQVAFF
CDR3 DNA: TGTGCCAGCAGCTTTAGACAGGTAGCTTTCTTT

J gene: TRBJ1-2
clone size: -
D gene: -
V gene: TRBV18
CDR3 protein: CASAQRTVVYGYTF
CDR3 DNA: TGTGCCAGCGCACAGAGGACAGTAGTCTATGGCTACACCTTC

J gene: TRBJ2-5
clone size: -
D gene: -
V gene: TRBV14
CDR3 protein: CASSHLLRTEGETQYF
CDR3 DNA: TGTGCCAGCAGCCACCTATTGAGAACGGAGGGAGAGACCCAGTACTTC

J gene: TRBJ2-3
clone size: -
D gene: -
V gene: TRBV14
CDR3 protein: CASSQVGGMGDTDTQYF
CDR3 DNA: TGTGCCAGCAGCCAAGTTGGCGGGATGGGGGACACAGATACGCAGTATTTT

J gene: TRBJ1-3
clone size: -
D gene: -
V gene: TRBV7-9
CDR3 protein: CASSLAENNGNTIYF
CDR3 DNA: TGTGCCAGCAGCTTAGCGGAGAACAATGGAAACACCATATATTTT

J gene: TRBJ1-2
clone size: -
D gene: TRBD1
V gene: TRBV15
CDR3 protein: CATSGGALYGYTF
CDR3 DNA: TGTGCCACCTCAGGGGGCGCTTTATATGGCTACACCTTC

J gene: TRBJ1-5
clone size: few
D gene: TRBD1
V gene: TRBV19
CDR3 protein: CASSDRAGQPQHF
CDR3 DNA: TGTGCCAGTAGTGACAGGGCTGGTCAGCCCCAGCATTTT

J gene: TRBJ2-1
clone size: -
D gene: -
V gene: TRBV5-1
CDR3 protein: CASSLGGGYNEQFF
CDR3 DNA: TGCGCCAGCAGCTTGGGTGGGGGGTACAATGAGCAGTTCTTC

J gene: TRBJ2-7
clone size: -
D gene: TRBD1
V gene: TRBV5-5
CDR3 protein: CASSFGTGLAYEQYF
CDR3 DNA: TGTGCCAGCAGCTTTGGGACAGGGTTGGCCTACGAGCAGTACTTC

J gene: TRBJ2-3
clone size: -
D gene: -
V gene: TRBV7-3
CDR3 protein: CASRATRDTQYF
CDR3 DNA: TGTGCCAGCAGGGCGACTAGAGATACGCAGTATTTT

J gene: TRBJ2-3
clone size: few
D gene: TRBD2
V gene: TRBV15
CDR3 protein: CATSRGGLADGTDTQYF
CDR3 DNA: TGTGCCACCAGCAGAGGGGGCCTAGCGGACGGCACAGATACGCAGTATTTT

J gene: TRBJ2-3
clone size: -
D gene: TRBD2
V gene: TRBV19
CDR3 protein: CASSTLAGSTDTQYF
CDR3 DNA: TGTGCCAGTAGCACTCTAGCGGGGAGCACAGATACGCAGTATTTT

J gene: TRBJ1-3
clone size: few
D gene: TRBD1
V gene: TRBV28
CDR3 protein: CASSPDRGWSGNTIYF
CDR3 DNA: TGTGCCAGCAGCCCAGACAGGGGTTGGTCTGGAAACACCATATATTTT

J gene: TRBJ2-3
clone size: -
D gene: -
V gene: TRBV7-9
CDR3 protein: CASSSRLEATDTQYF
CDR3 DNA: TGTGCCAGCAGCTCCCGGTTGGAGGCCACAGATACGCAGTATTTT